The sequence of this T cell receptor (beta chain) was determined in a study of human T cells and chemical hapten exposure. On the study more broadly: Mainly, slight library volume differences in the pool made TCR yields vary.

The time point denotes: patch test 2, 6 weeks after DPC sensitization. Treatment given: therapeutic diphenylcyclopropenone sensitization with weekly scalp DPC. A word on this clonotype: The antigen is undetermined.

The V end lost 6 bases, the J end lost 5 bases, and 17 bases lay between the germline ends. The CDR3 length is 15 residues. Germline V gene sequence: CDR1 MDHEN, CDR2 SYDVKM. Individual cDNA molecules had unique molecular identifiers attached to them by the library. TCRdb analysed the RACE reads with MiXCR anew, one entry per CDR3 protein. The sample comprises roughly 380,000 distinct CDR3 sequences, about 6.3% of which are singletons, and roughly 5.4% rests with the top ten. Study-level results: With DPC sensitization, TCRs exceeding 1 in 1000 frequency showed no change. Donors had alopecia, so their immune response may differ from healthy people's.

The TCR sequence derives from a woman between 18 and 29 years old with alopecia areata. Some clones in this sample may be carry-over from other donors' samples. The V call is TRBV28, the J call TRBJ2-1; possible D gene TRBD1, 7 bases. The sample consisted of whole blood, taken in connection with sensitization to the hapten diphenylcyclopropenone (DPC). CDR3 DNA sequence: TGTGCCAGCAGCCCAGGGGGGAAAGGACACAATGAGCAGTTCTTC. Translating gives CASSPGGKGHNEQFF. The full variable domain, with the rest looked up from reference TRBV28 and TRBJ2-1, is DVKVTQSSRYLVKRTGEKVFLECVQDMDHENMFWYRQDPGLGLRLIYFSYDVKMKEKGDIPEGYSVSREKKERFSLILESASTNQTSMYLCASSPGGKGHNEQFFGPGTRLTVL.